The next 4 T cell receptor beta chains were all read from a single sample in a study of CD8+CD57+ T cells in acquired aplastic anemia. The template for TCR beta VDJ and CDR3 sequence profiling was genomic DNA. TCRdb independently ran MiXCR on the reads; one entry per CDR3 protein. The data contain more than 150,000 distinct CDR3 sequences, over 40% of them singletons. The patients chosen for sequencing had shown expansion of CD8+CD57+ cells (detected by flow cytometry). The sample comprised sorted CD4+, CD8+, or CD8+CD57+ T cells (not recorded which) from PBMCs. All receptors derive from a human donor with aplastic anemia.

The genes are TRBV28 and TRBJ1-1, with TRBD1 matching 7 bases. J gave up 5 bases and V 5 bases, and 5 bases lay outside the gene matches. Germline loops: CDR1 MDHEN, CDR2 SYDVKM. The CDR3 consists of 13 residues. CDR3 sequence reads: CASSLRTGTEAFF. The CDR3 DNA follows: TGTGCCAGCAGTCTCCGGACAGGTACTGAAGCTTTCTTT.

This clonotype was seen a handful of times. The genes are TRBV11-2 and TRBJ2-5, with 7 positions matching TRBD2. CDR3 length: 15 residues. CDR1 SGHAT and CDR2 FQNNGV come from the germline V gene. Trimming at V came to 7 bases and at J to 2 bases, leaving 10 bases not matched to a gene. Here the CDR3 reads CASTLGGVAQETQYF. DNA for the CDR3: TGTGCCAGCACCCTGGGGGGGGTCGCTCAAGAGACCCAGTACTTC.

The V call is TRBV2, the J call TRBJ1-2; 7 bases line up with TRBD1. Germline V gene sequence: CDR1 SNHLY, CDR2 FYNNEI. CDR3 size: 13 residues. J lost 2 bases, V lost 7 bases, and 4 bases had no gene match. CDR3 coding DNA: TGTGCCAGCACTCGGGACAGCAACTATGGCTACACCTTC. It is translated as CASTRDSNYGYTF.

This chain links TRBV19 with TRBJ2-1; D unclear. The germline gives CDR1 LNHDA, CDR2 SQIVND (reference sequence). This CDR3 is built from 13 residues. V was pared by 3 bases and J by 2 bases, with 5 bases between. The DNA for the CDR3 is TGTGCCAGTAGTATGAATCCCTACAATGAGCAGTTCTTC. It codes for CASSMNPYNEQFF.